The 18 T cell receptor beta chains below were found in one sample sequenced in a study of regulatory T cells in long-lasting Graves disease. Time point defined: newly diagnosed GD, antithyroid drugs for less than 3 months. The TCR library was prepared using RNA isolated from PBMCs. CDR3-region Arm-PCR and iRepertoire HTBI primers produced the TCR beta libraries. In TCRdb, the multiplex PCR reads were re-called with MiXCR into one record per CDR3 protein. Of 400,000 to 550,000 distinct CDR3 sequences in the sample, about 17% were seen once. A further study also used this sample, focusing on T cells in Graves' hyperthyroidism and ophthalmopathy.

The sequenced sample was peripheral blood mononuclear cells (PBMCs), obtained at new diagnosis, from a patient treated with antithyroid drugs. Source of these receptors: a woman in her 30s with Graves disease.

This clonotype has at least ten counts. J is TRBJ1-3 and V is TRBV6-9; D possibly corresponds to TRBD1 (6 bases). CDR1 MNHGY and CDR2 SVAAGI come from the germline V gene. The CDR3 extends over 15 amino acids. Trimming cost V 4 bases and J 5 bases, with 15 bases left between them. The CDR3 loop reads CASSWDTSSRNTIYF. The CDR3 bases are TGTGCCAGCAGTTGGGACACCAGTTCGAGAAACACCATATATTTT.

This clonotype was detected many times. The chain carries TRBV29-1 and TRBJ2-5; 12 bases fit TRBD2. The CDR3 sequence is 15 residues long. CDR1 is SQVTM and CDR2 is ANQGSEA in the germline V gene. The ends lost 7 bases at V and 4 bases at J; junction bases unmatched: 10. CDR3 in DNA: TGCAGCGCCCTACCTAGCGGGAGGGCTGGAGAGACCCAGTACTTC. Protein product: CSALPSGRAGETQYF.

This clonotype was detected many times. This sequence joins TRBV6-5 and TRBJ1-2; D remains unclear. Germline loops: CDR1 MNHEY, CDR2 SVGAGI. The CDR3 runs to 17 residues. V lost 2 bases and J 1 base, leaving 17 bases between the germline ends. The CDR3 loop reads CASSYHQTPVFNYGYTF. CDR3 DNA sequence: TGTGCCAGCAGTTACCATCAGACCCCGGTTTTTAACTATGGCTACACCTTC.

This clonotype was recorded at least ten times. The rearrangement joins TRBV28 to TRBJ1-6; TRBD1 is a possible D gene (6 bases). There are 15 residues in the CDR3. CDR1 and CDR2 (germline): MDHEN, SYDVKM. V lost 2 bases to trimming and J lost 4 bases, with 9 bases between them. CDR3 residues: CASSLGQPYNSPLHF. For the CDR3, the DNA is TGTGCCAGCAGTTTAGGACAGCCTTATAATTCACCCCTCCACTTT.

The chain has TRBV30 and TRBJ2-5; tentatively, D is TRBD1 or TRBD2 (5 bases each). The germline V gene has CDR1 GTSNPN and CDR2 SVGIG (reference sequence). This CDR3 spans 15 amino acids. V lost 3 bases and J 5 bases, leaving 19 bases between the germline ends. The CDR3 loop is CAWSLGDREKETQYF. CDR3 nucleotide sequence: TGTGCCTGGAGCCTGGGGGACCGAGAGAAGGAGACCCAGTACTTC.

The chain has TRBV4-1 and TRBJ2-1, with 7 bases that match TRBD2. The CDR3 has 14 residues. Trimming removed 4 bases from V and 8 bases from J; junction bases left unmatched: 8. Per germline, CDR1 MGHRA and CDR2 YSYEKL. The CDR3 loop reads CASSRTGGEDEQFF. Here the CDR3 DNA reads TGCGCCAGCAGCCGGACGGGAGGAGAGGATGAGCAGTTCTTC.

In this sample, this clonotype turned up many times. The rearrangement uses TRBV19 and TRBJ2-1; 9 bases agree with TRBD1. The CDR3 contains 15 residues. Germline V gives CDR1 LNHDA, CDR2 SQIVND (reference sequence). After removal of 3 bases from V and 5 bases from J, the junction contained 5 bases not matched to a gene. The CDR3 protein is CASSIGGTGNNEQFF. Written as DNA, the CDR3 is TGTGCCAGTAGTATTGGGGGGACAGGGAACAATGAGCAGTTCTTC.

This clonotype was counted ten times or more. This rearrangement joins TRBV3-1 to TRBJ2-3, with no clear D. This CDR3 spans 13 amino acids. Germline assignment: CDR1 LGHDT and CDR2 YNNKEL (reference sequence). V gave up 4 bases and J gave up 6 bases, with 11 bases separating them. Here the CDR3 DNA reads TGTGCCAGCAGCCCCCGACCGTCCGATACGCAGTATTTT. It is translated as CASSPRPSDTQYF.

This clonotype was counted many times. The rearrangement joins TRBV28 to TRBJ1-1; D might be TRBD1 (5 bases). The CDR3 loop spans 16 amino acids. Germline V gene sequence: CDR1 MDHEN, CDR2 SYDVKM. Trimming left V 3 bases short and J 0 bases short, with 14 bases between. DNA for the CDR3: TGTGCCAGCAGTTTTACCCAGGGCACCTTGAACACTGAAGCTTTCTTT. This codes for CASSFTQGTLNTEAFF.

The J gene is TRBJ2-5, the V gene TRBV7-9; the match to TRBD1 covers 9 bases. This CDR3 contains 16 residues. The J segment lost 5 bases and the V segment lost 3 bases, leaving 10 bases of the junction unmatched. Germline V gives CDR1 SEHNR, CDR2 FQNEAQ (reference sequence). CDR3 DNA: TGTGCCAGCAGCTTCCCCGGGACAGGGCATGTGGAGACCCAGTACTTC. This encodes CASSFPGTGHVETQYF.

This clonotype came up many times. The chain employs TRBV18 and TRBJ2-3; D unresolved. The CDR3 sequence is 14 residues long. Trimming removed 0 bases at V and 5 bases at J, with 9 bases between. From germline, CDR1 is KGHSH and CDR2 LQKENI. The CDR3 sequence is CASSPPARGDTQYF. Here the CDR3 DNA reads TGTGCCAGCTCACCACCGGCTAGAGGAGATACGCAGTATTTT.

This clonotype was seen many times. The chain has TRBV12-3 or TRBV12-4 and TRBJ1-2, with 7 bases identical to TRBD1. This CDR3 is 16 amino acids long. J gave up 6 bases and V 4 bases, and 14 bases lay outside the gene matches. Here the CDR3 reads CASSSTFRGPGDGYTF. CDR3 DNA: TGTGCCAGCAGTTCCACATTTAGGGGGCCCGGGGATGGCTACACCTTC.

The sample holds many counts of this clonotype. The chain combines TRBV28 with TRBJ1-5, with D possibly matching TRBD1 (5 bases). Germline V gene sequence: CDR1 MDHEN, CDR2 SYDVKM. V was shortened by 6 bases and J by 11 bases, with 32 bases between the two germline ends. This CDR3 comprises 18 residues. Written as DNA, the CDR3 is TGTGCCAGCAGCCACGGACGACTTGATTACGGGGCCCCGGGGTCCCAGCATTTT. Translated: CASSHGRLDYGAPGSQHF.

This clonotype was counted many times. The chain combines TRBV28 with TRBJ2-1; D is perhaps TRBD1 (6 bases). The germline CDR1 and CDR2 sequences are MDHEN and SYDVKM. This CDR3 has 18 amino acids. Trimming removed 3 bases at V and 3 bases at J, with 21 bases between. The CDR3 DNA is TGTGCCAGCAGTTTGGGCAGGGGCCTTAAACTTTTCTACAATGAGCAGTTCTTC. Protein product: CASSLGRGLKLFYNEQFF.

The rearrangement links TRBV20-1 to TRBJ1-5, with unresolved D. V lost 0 bases, J lost 4 bases, and 10 bases lay in between. The CDR3 runs 14 residues. Germline lookup yields CDR1 DFQATT and CDR2 SNEGSKA (reference sequence). CDR3 DNA: TGCAGTGCTAGAGACCCGGGGAGAAATCAGCCCCAGCATTTT. It codes for CSARDPGRNQPQHF.

The chain links TRBV4-2 to TRBJ2-3, with 11 bases aligning to TRBD2. Germline CDR1 and CDR2: LGHNA and YNFKEQ. The CDR3 sequence is 16 residues long. J was trimmed by 1 base and V by 4 bases; bases with no gene match: 4. The CDR3 region is CASSPKLAGGTDTQYF. CDR3 DNA: TGTGCCAGCAGCCCAAAACTAGCGGGGGGCACAGATACGCAGTATTTT.

This clonotype has only a few counts. The chain links TRBV29-1 to TRBJ2-1; 11 bases are shared with TRBD2. Germline assignment: CDR1 SQVTM and CDR2 ANQGSEA. The trim removed 2 bases at V and 9 bases at J, leaving 15 bases unmatched. The CDR3 runs to 17 residues. Here the CDR3 DNA reads TGCAGCGTTGAAATGGAAGGAGAACTAGCGGGAGTTGCTGAGCAGTTCTTC. Encoded protein: CSVEMEGELAGVAEQFF.

This clonotype was counted between two and nine times. This sequence joins TRBV7-2 and TRBJ2-2, with D unresolved. CDR1 and CDR2 (germline): SGHTA, FQGNSA. V was pared by 7 bases and J by 5 bases, with 11 bases between. This CDR3 spans 13 amino acids. The CDR3 DNA reads TGTGCCAGCACCCCTATGGGGACCGGGGAGCTGTTTTTT. Protein: CASTPMGTGELFF.